These 8 T cell receptor beta chains originate from one sample sequenced in a study of post-analysis software for immune sequencing data. cDNA libraries of TCR beta carried unique molecular identifiers. TCRdb reanalysed the PCR reads using MiXCR and keeps one entry per CDR3 protein. The sample holds fewer than 900,000 distinct CDR3 sequences, more than 45% seen once. Overall study results and limits: Among four to six TRBV segments more frequent in patients than controls were TRBV5-6, TRBV5-1 and TRBV20-1.

Their antigens are not known. The sequencing input was blood. The receptor set was obtained from a girl aged 10 to 17 with multiple sclerosis.

CDR3 sequence: CASSPSRDRPSYEQYF. CDR3 DNA: TGTGCCAGCAGCCCCTCCCGGGACAGGCCATCCTACGAGCAGTACTTC. This chain links TRBV11-2 with TRBJ2-7, with 8 bases lining up with TRBD1. The CDR3 extends over 16 amino acids. Trimming at V came to 5 bases and at J to 1 base, leaving 10 bases not matched to a gene. Germline-derived CDR1 and CDR2 are SGHAT and FQNNGV.

The chain is built from TRBV19 and TRBJ2-7; TRBD2 agrees at 14 bases. With 6 bases clipped from V and 2 bases from J, the junction kept 9 bases outside the gene matches. The CDR3 totals 17 residues. The germline V gene encodes CDR1 LNHDA and CDR2 SQIVND (reference sequence). The CDR3 DNA sequence: TGTGCCAGTAGAGATCTCCGGACTAGCGGGAGGACCTACGAGCAGTACTTC. Encoded protein: CASRDLRTSGRTYEQYF.

The chain recombines TRBV28 with TRBJ2-7; possibly TRBD2 for D (6 bases). The germline V gene has CDR1 MDHEN and CDR2 SYDVKM. The CDR3 contains 15 residues. Trimming removed 1 base at V and 2 bases at J, with 12 bases between. The CDR3 region is CASSLFGGDAYEQYF. CDR3 nucleotide sequence: TGTGCCAGCAGTTTATTTGGAGGGGACGCCTACGAGCAGTACTTC.

This chain joins TRBV12-3 or TRBV12-4 and TRBJ2-3; the match to TRBD2 covers 8 bases. The junction had 6 bases not matched to a gene; V was cut back by 5 bases and J by 2 bases. The CDR3 spans 15 residues. CDR3 loop: CASSARGGDTDTQYF. CDR3 in DNA: TGTGCCAGCAGTGCTCGGGGGGGAGACACAGATACGCAGTATTTT.

This clonotype was observed a handful of times. The V and J genes are TRBV6-5 and TRBJ2-1; D is perhaps TRBD2 (6 bases). Germline V gene data show CDR1 as MNHEY and CDR2 as SVGAGI. V was cut by 0 bases and J by 9 bases, with 15 bases left in between. The CDR3 spans 15 residues. CDR3 sequence: CASSYSIGGGGEQFF. CDR3 bases: TGTGCCAGCAGTTACTCCATTGGGGGAGGCGGTGAGCAGTTCTTC.

The genes are TRBV4-1 and TRBJ1-1; D unclear. The germline V gene encodes CDR1 MGHRA and CDR2 YSYEKL. The V and J ends lost 0 bases and 6 bases respectively, with 11 bases between them. The length of the CDR3 is 14 residues. The CDR3 loop reads CASSQEGYPAEAFF. CDR3 nucleotides: TGCGCCAGCAGCCAAGAGGGCTACCCGGCTGAAGCTTTCTTT.

The chain employs TRBV7-2 and TRBJ2-7, with D perhaps TRBD1 (6 bases). This CDR3 contains 14 residues. CDR1 is SGHTA, CDR2 FQGNSA, per germline. V lost 1 base and J lost 7, with 14 bases in between. The CDR3 DNA is TGTGCCAGCAGCTTAGAATTAGTAGGGACAGAGCAGTACTTC. As protein: CASSLELVGTEQYF.

This clonotype was picked up a small number of times. The chain carries TRBV5-1 and TRBJ2-1; tentatively, D is TRBD2 (6 bases). CDR3 size: 13 residues. The germline V and J ends were trimmed by 5 bases and 7 bases, with 13 bases remaining between them. Germline V gene lookup returns CDR1 SGHRS and CDR2 YFSETQ. CDR3: CASRSGLLNEQFF. DNA of the CDR3: TGCGCCAGCAGGTCAGGACTACTAAATGAGCAGTTCTTC.